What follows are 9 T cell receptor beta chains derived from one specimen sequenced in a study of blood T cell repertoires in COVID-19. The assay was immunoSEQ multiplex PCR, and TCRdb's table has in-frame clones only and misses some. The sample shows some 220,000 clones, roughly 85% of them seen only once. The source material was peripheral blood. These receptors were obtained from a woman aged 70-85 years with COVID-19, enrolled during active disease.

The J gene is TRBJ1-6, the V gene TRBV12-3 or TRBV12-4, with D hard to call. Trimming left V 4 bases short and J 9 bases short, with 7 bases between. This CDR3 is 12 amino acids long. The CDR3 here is CASSWELSPLHF. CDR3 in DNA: TGTGCCAGCAGTTGGGAGCTTTCACCCCTCCACTTT.

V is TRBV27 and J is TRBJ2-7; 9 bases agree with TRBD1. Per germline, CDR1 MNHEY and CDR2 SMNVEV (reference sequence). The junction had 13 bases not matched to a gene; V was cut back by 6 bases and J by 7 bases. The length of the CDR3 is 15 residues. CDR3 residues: CASRPRTGALEEQYF. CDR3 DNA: TGTGCCAGCAGGCCAAGGACAGGGGCATTGGAGGAGCAGTACTTC.

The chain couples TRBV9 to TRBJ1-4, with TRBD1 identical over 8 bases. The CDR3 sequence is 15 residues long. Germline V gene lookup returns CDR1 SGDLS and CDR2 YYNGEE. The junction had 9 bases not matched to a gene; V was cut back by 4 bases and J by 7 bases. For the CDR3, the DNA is TGTGCCAGCAGCTCCCGGACAGGGCGTAGTGAAAAACTGTTTTTT. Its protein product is CASSSRTGRSEKLFF.

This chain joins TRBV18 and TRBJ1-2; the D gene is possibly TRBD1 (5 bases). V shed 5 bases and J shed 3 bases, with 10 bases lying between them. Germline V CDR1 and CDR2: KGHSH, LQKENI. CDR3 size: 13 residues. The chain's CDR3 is CASSTEQDYGYTF. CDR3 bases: TGTGCCAGCTCAACAGAACAGGACTATGGCTACACCTTC.

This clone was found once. CDR3 protein: CSARAGQPQHF. CDR3 nucleotides: TGCAGTGCTAGAGCCGGGCAGCCCCAGCATTTT. This chain links TRBV20-1 with TRBJ1-5; D is unresolved. The CDR3 spans 11 residues. V was shortened by 1 base and J by 7 bases, with 5 bases between the two germline ends. Looked up from germline, CDR1 is DFQATT and CDR2 is SNEGSKA (reference sequence).

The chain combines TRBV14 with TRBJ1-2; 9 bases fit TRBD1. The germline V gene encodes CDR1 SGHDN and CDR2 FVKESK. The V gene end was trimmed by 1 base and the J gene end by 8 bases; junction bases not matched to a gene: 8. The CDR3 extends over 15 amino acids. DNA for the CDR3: TGTGCCAGCAGCCAAGCTCCCGACAGGGGGAGCGGCTACACCTTC. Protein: CASSQAPDRGSGYTF.

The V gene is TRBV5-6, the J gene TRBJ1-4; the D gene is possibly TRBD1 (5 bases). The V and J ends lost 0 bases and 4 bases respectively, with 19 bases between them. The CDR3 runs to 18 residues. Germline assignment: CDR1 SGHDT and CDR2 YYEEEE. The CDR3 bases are TGTGCCAGCAGCTTGGGGCCGAGGCAGGGAAGATTTAATGAAAAACTGTTTTTT. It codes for CASSLGPRQGRFNEKLFF. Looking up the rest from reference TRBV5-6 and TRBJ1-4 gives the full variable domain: DAGVTQSPTHLIKTRGQQVTLRCSPKSGHDTVSWYQQALGQGPQFIFQYYEEEERQRGNFPDRFSGHQFPNYSSELNVNALLLGDSALYLCASSLGPRQGRFNEKLFFGSGTQLSVL.

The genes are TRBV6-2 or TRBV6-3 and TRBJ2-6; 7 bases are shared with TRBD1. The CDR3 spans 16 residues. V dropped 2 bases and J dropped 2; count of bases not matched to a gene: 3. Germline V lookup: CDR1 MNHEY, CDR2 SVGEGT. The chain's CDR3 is CASSYPTGAGANVLTF. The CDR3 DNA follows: TGTGCCAGCAGTTACCCAACAGGGGCTGGGGCCAACGTCCTGACTTTC.

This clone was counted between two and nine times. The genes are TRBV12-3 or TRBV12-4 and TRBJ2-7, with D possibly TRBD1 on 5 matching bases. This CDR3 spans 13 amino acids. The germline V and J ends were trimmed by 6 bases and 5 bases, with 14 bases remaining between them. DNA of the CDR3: TGTGCCAGCAGCCCGAGTGGGGCCAACGAGCAGTACTTC. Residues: CASSPSGANEQYF.